One TCR beta chain is described in this entry. Its antigen is unknown. The sample belongs to a study of monozygotic twins with inflammatory bowel disease (dated by TCRdb to the late 2010s). Study-wide context: The full study comprised 28 monozygotic twin pairs: nine German pairs (four IBD-concordant, five IBD-discordant) and 19 IBD-discordant Danish pairs. Disease-associated traits were sought mainly through comparisons between IBD patients and their genetically identical healthy co-twins within discordant pairs. Each individual had, on average, about 151 000 unique TCRalpha sequences and 181 000 unique TCRbeta sequences available for analysis. Study-level results and caveats: A decrease in TCRbeta repertoire diversity, as measured by inverse Simpson index, was observed in IBD patients compared with their healthy co-twins. The analysis was unable to tell apart different T cell subtypes. Differing immunosuppressive treatments among patients may have added background noise and inter-individual variability to the repertoires. The results gave no support for a single strong signal or clonotype linked to IBD. Compared with healthy twins, IBD patients shared fewer clonotypes with other individuals, and the difference was most pronounced in patients with signs of disease activity. Repertoire similarity did not differ between concordant and discordant twins, which could be due to limited statistical power.

Counted from cysteine to phenylalanine, this CDR3 has 16 amino acids. No nucleotide data were recorded. Reading the germline V gene gives CDR1 LGHNT and CDR2 FRNRAP. Library method: 5' RACE. The input for every TCR library was roughly 3,200 ng of total RNA. For each sample, cDNA synthesis with SMARTScribe reverse transcriptase was split into eight separate reactions. Unique molecular identifiers containing a 6-nucleotide sample barcode were introduced through template switching during cDNA synthesis. TCRalpha and TCRbeta cDNA was amplified in two nested PCRs of roughly 16 and 10 cycles, and bead purification was carried out after each PCR. Before amplification, the cDNA was both treated with uracil DNA-glycosylase and purified with the QIAquick PCR purification kit. The second PCR added Illumina TruSeq-compatible adapters along with sample-specific barcodes. Library quality and concentration were assessed using TapeStation and Qubit, and 5 ng of each library was pooled. The pooled libraries were sequenced with 2 x 100 bp reads and custom sequencing primers on an Illumina HiSeq2500 single-index Rapid Run. In the source study's methods: MiGEC version 1.2.6 was used for UMI-based consensus assembly to correct PCR and sequencing errors. MiXCR version 2.1.1 was used to carry out V(D)J alignment, clonotype assembly and CDR3 extraction. To normalise gene usage, clonotype sharing and MAIT/NKT TCR abundance, the top 1000, 10 000 and 20 000 clonotypes in each sample were analysed. Diversity was computed as the inverse Simpson index with the vegan R package after downsampling to 27 000 UMIs. Paired Mann-Whitney U tests were applied to discordant twin pairs, with Benjamini-Hochberg correction for multiple testing. TCRdb reanalyzed the reads, keeping one entry per CDR3 protein sequence and omitting DNA. The V and J calls and clone size come from TCRdb's table, not from the authors' own analysis. Per the sample table, the count is 80,000 or so distinct CDR3 sequences. Jointly, the top ten make up 6.5% to 9% of the sample.

From each donor, an approximately 2.5 ml peripheral blood sample was drawn into PAXgene tubes and stored at -80 degrees C. Without T cell sorting, total RNA was isolated from whole blood using the PAXgene blood miRNA kit on an automated QIAcube. Peripheral blood from monozygotic twin pairs, either concordant or discordant for inflammatory bowel disease, underwent deep TCRalpha and TCRbeta repertoire profiling that used unique molecular barcoding. Smoking habits were recorded for all twin pairs, and individuals were classified as current, former or never smokers. Sequenced: blood. The rearranged chain carries TRBV12-5 and TRBJ2-2; TCRdb outputs TRBD2, but without DNA this stays unchecked. The TCR originated in a human donor with ulcerative colitis or Crohn's disease, or a healthy co-twin of an affected twin (not recorded which). Here the CDR3 is given as CASGLAGGPNTGELFF.